These T cell receptor beta chains were read from a single sample in a study of blood T cell repertoires in COVID-19. Clones were read by immunoSEQ multiplex PCR, and TCRdb kept only the in-frame ones, dropping some. The sample consists of under 60,000 clones, 80% to 95% of them appearing once. What was sequenced was peripheral blood. Receptors were obtained from a man in his fifties with active COVID-19. The CDR3 runs from the conserved cysteine through the conserved F or W. Each record gives: V gene, CDR3 length, clone size, CDR3 protein. A clone size is listed for some rows: how often the clone was seen (once, few, many), or a class if it is expanded.

v_gene: TRBV11-2; len: 16; abundance: -; CDR3aa: CASSPDLSRAYNEQFF
v_gene: TRBV5-6; len: 15; abundance: -; CDR3aa: CASTVPGQRSWALHF
v_gene: TRBV7-8; len: 13; abundance: -; CDR3aa: CASSPGKAVPYTF
v_gene: TRBV7-2; len: 17; abundance: -; CDR3aa: CASSKSPTGTGTNEQYF
v_gene: TRBV19; len: 15; abundance: -; CDR3aa: CASSPRTGSTGELFF
v_gene: TRBV10-3; len: 15; abundance: once; CDR3aa: CAITRGAPSTGELFF
v_gene: TRBV18; len: 14; abundance: -; CDR3aa: CASSRQGAGTEAFF
v_gene: TRBV11-2; len: 15; abundance: -; CDR3aa: CASRTDSGDIYEQYF
v_gene: TRBV2; len: 15; abundance: -; CDR3aa: CASSSGTSGVDTQYF
v_gene: TRBV7-2; len: 13; abundance: -; CDR3aa: CASSRGPNEKLFF
v_gene: TRBV28; len: 16; abundance: -; CDR3aa: CASRSRSWTGDQPQHF
v_gene: TRBV5-6; len: 14; abundance: -; CDR3aa: CASNYELARETQYF
v_gene: TRBV6-6; len: 14; abundance: -; CDR3aa: CASSYSSLALEQYF
v_gene: TRBV30; len: 13; abundance: once; CDR3aa: CAWRAEYTGELFF
v_gene: TRBV5-6; len: 15; abundance: -; CDR3aa: CASSLASSGRGAQYF
v_gene: TRBV7-2; len: 15; abundance: -; CDR3aa: CASSLQGLVFNEQFF
v_gene: TRBV5-4; len: 15; abundance: -; CDR3aa: CASSLGQVHGSPLHF
v_gene: TRBV29-1; len: 12; abundance: once; CDR3aa: CSGGQTNNEQFF
v_gene: TRBV11-2; len: 17; abundance: -; CDR3aa: CASSPLAGESFNYGYTF
v_gene: TRBV19; len: 15; abundance: -; CDR3aa: CASSISGVPYNEQFF
v_gene: TRBV10-3; len: 16; abundance: once; CDR3aa: CAIRKSDRGGGNTIYF
v_gene: TRBV3-1/TRBV3-2; len: 18; abundance: -; CDR3aa: CASSQWTRGLAGGDEQFF
v_gene: TRBV3-1/TRBV3-2; len: 16; abundance: -; CDR3aa: CASSNVQSSYNSPLHF
v_gene: TRBV15; len: 15; abundance: -; CDR3aa: CATSRNTGGNSPLHF
v_gene: TRBV6-5; len: 14; abundance: -; CDR3aa: CASSQITGYNEQFF
v_gene: TRBV7-6; len: 15; abundance: -; CDR3aa: CASSLRVGAVNEQFF
v_gene: TRBV10-2; len: 14; abundance: -; CDR3aa: CASSALAAQETQYF
v_gene: TRBV29-1; len: 12; abundance: -; CDR3aa: CSAGTGIREQYF
v_gene: TRBV11-2; len: 15; abundance: -; CDR3aa: CASSLSGGAGETQYF
v_gene: TRBV28; len: 15; abundance: -; CDR3aa: CASSLTGAGGETQYF
v_gene: TRBV25-1; len: 14; abundance: -; CDR3aa: CASSAGTTTDGYTF
v_gene: TRBV28; len: 17; abundance: -; CDR3aa: CASSLSGAGGLNSPLHF
v_gene: TRBV6-5; len: 14; abundance: -; CDR3aa: CASSYGRGADTQYF
v_gene: TRBV7-2; len: 17; abundance: -; CDR3aa: CASSRLASGGNTGELFF
v_gene: TRBV3-1/TRBV3-2; len: 12; abundance: -; CDR3aa: CASSVVSGEQYF
v_gene: TRBV5-1; len: 15; abundance: -; CDR3aa: CASSLLASGVNEQFF
v_gene: TRBV5-1; len: 15; abundance: -; CDR3aa: CASSLGLQGNEKLFF
v_gene: TRBV5-6; len: 14; abundance: -; CDR3aa: CASSGGQNNYGYTF
v_gene: TRBV18; len: 17; abundance: -; CDR3aa: CASQGLAGGPTYNEQFF
v_gene: TRBV19; len: 18; abundance: -; CDR3aa: CATPSRDTAVATNEKLFF
v_gene: TRBV28; len: 14; abundance: -; CDR3aa: CASSRGGRNGELFF
v_gene: TRBV6-1; len: 16; abundance: -; CDR3aa: CASSELAGDPYNEQFF
v_gene: TRBV3-1/TRBV3-2; len: 14; abundance: -; CDR3aa: CASKEQGAVGELFF
v_gene: TRBV5-1; len: 13; abundance: -; CDR3aa: CASSVSGRHEQYF
v_gene: TRBV19; len: 14; abundance: -; CDR3aa: CASSSRELLNEQFF
v_gene: TRBV6-1; len: 12; abundance: -; CDR3aa: CASSDLGFRPNF
v_gene: TRBV18; len: 15; abundance: -; CDR3aa: CASSGGQGSFFEAFF
v_gene: TRBV14; len: 16; abundance: few; CDR3aa: CASSPPWGRGTDTQYF
v_gene: TRBV4-3; len: 13; abundance: -; CDR3aa: CASSQETGGEQYF
v_gene: TRBV27; len: 11; abundance: -; CDR3aa: CASRSGVGQFF